Following are 24 T cell receptor beta chains from one sample sequenced in a study of identical twins. One entry per CDR3 protein results from TCRdb running MiXCR on the 5' RACE reads. The data contain 300,000 to 400,000 distinct CDR3 sequences, roughly 9% of them seen just once; the ten biggest clones take up roughly 9%. Specimen: naive T cells sorted from blood. Source of these receptors: a woman between 45 and 65 years old in good health.

This clonotype was detected only a few times. V and J are TRBV12-3 or TRBV12-4 and TRBJ1-5, with 8 bases that match TRBD1. This CDR3 is built from 14 residues. Trimming took 1 base from V and 6 from J; bases not matched to a gene: 2. For the CDR3, the DNA is TGTGCCAGCAGTTTAGTGACAGGGGTTCAGCCCCAGCATTTT. Translation gives CASSLVTGVQPQHF.

This clonotype was seen a handful of times. The V call is TRBV6-6, the J call TRBJ2-1; 10 nucleotides agree with TRBD2. Per germline, CDR1 MNHNY and CDR2 SVGAGI (reference sequence). V was pared by 5 bases and J by 6 bases, with 4 bases of the junction left unmatched. This CDR3 is 14 amino acids long. The CDR3 reads CASSGSGRSNEQFF. The CDR3 nucleotides are TGTGCCAGCAGTGGTAGCGGGAGGTCCAATGAGCAGTTCTTC.

In this sample, this clonotype turned up a few times. The chain uses TRBV6-5 and TRBJ1-2; no clear D gene. Trimming cost V 5 bases and J 8 bases, with 15 bases left between them. CDR3 size: 13 residues. CDR1 MNHEY and CDR2 SVGAGI come from the germline V gene. The CDR3 sequence: CASSHRRGIGYTF. CDR3 coding DNA: TGTGCCAGCAGTCATCGACGAGGTATAGGCTACACCTTC.

The genes are TRBV5-1 and TRBJ2-3, with D unclear. CDR3 length: 17 residues. The V end lost 4 bases, the J end lost 5 bases, and 23 bases lay between the germline ends. Germline CDR1 and CDR2: SGHRS and YFSETQ. CDR3 region: CASSARAGSDWGDTQYF. CDR3 nucleotides: TGCGCCAGCAGCGCCCGCGCCGGGTCCGACTGGGGAGATACGCAGTATTTT.

The chain combines TRBV20-1 with TRBJ2-5; TRBD1 is a possible D gene (6 bases). The CDR3 contains 17 residues. Germline V gene data show CDR1 as DFQATT and CDR2 as SNEGSKA (reference sequence). The V end was cut by 3 bases, the J end by 6 bases, with 26 bases between. The CDR3 coding sequence is TGCAGTGCTAGCCCTTTTGATTTGTTTGGGGGCGCGAAGACCCAGTACTTC. This sequence encodes CSASPFDLFGGAKTQYF.

This clonotype was seen a few times. The chain has TRBV11-2 and TRBJ2-3; 8 bases match TRBD1. The CDR3 length is 15 residues. The J segment lost 2 bases and the V segment lost 5 bases, leaving 6 bases of the junction unmatched. Germline V gene lookup returns CDR1 SGHAT and CDR2 FQNNGV. The CDR3 nucleotides read TGTGCCAGCAGCACCCGGGACAGGCACACAGATACGCAGTATTTT. It is translated as CASSTRDRHTDTQYF.

This clonotype has more than one count but fewer than ten. The rearrangement links TRBV24-1 to TRBJ2-1; 8 nucleotides match TRBD2. There are 16 residues in the CDR3. The V and J ends lost 3 bases and 1 base, in that order; junction bases with no gene match: 4. The V gene's germline CDR1 is KGHDR and CDR2 SFDVKD. CDR3 region: CATSDIAGRSYNEQFF. The CDR3 region has the DNA TGTGCCACCAGTGATATAGCGGGAAGATCCTACAATGAGCAGTTCTTC.

The rearrangement links TRBV14 to TRBJ2-1, with TRBD2 matching over 12 bases. The CDR3 length is 14 residues. Germline CDR1 SGHDN, CDR2 FVKESK. V lost 6 bases and J lost 10; bases outside the gene matches: 7. The CDR3 bases are TGTGCCAGCAGGCCACTAGCGGGAGGTTTGGAGCAGTTCTTC. Residues: CASRPLAGGLEQFF.

The chain links TRBV12-3 or TRBV12-4 to TRBJ2-7, with D perhaps TRBD1 or TRBD2 (6 bases each). The CDR3 is 17 residues long. The ends were cut back, 4 bases at V and 3 bases at J, with 22 bases in the middle. CDR3 in DNA: TGTGCCAGCAGTTCCCAGGTCGCGGGACACCCCAGCTACGAGCAGTACTTC. It translates to CASSSQVAGHPSYEQYF.

This clonotype was counted between two and nine times. This chain links TRBV7-9 with TRBJ2-3, with D perhaps matching TRBD2 (6 bases). This CDR3 contains 14 residues. Trimming removed 4 bases at V and 2 bases at J, with 10 bases between. Germline V lookup: CDR1 SEHNR, CDR2 FQNEAQ (reference sequence). CDR3 sequence reads: CASSWGDSTDTQYF. The CDR3 nucleotides read TGTGCCAGCAGCTGGGGGGACTCCACAGATACGCAGTATTTT.

This clonotype appeared a few times. V and J are TRBV28 and TRBJ2-5; 13 nucleotides agree with TRBD2. Germline CDR1 reads MDHEN; CDR2 reads SYDVKM. The V gene end was trimmed by 7 bases and the J gene end by 3 bases; junction bases not matched to a gene: 14. The CDR3 loop spans 18 amino acids. The CDR3 loop is CASTSTPGLAGAKETQYF. In DNA form, the CDR3 reads TGTGCCAGCACCTCTACTCCCGGACTAGCGGGAGCCAAAGAGACCCAGTACTTC.

This clonotype was observed many times. The rearrangement links TRBV7-8 to TRBJ1-4; perhaps TRBD1 as D (5 bases). Trimming took 5 bases from V and 8 from J, leaving 15 bases between them. This CDR3 has 14 residues. The germline V gene encodes CDR1 SGHVS and CDR2 FQNEAQ. This chain's CDR3 is CASSRGGLGEKLFF. The CDR3 region has the DNA TGTGCCAGCAGCCGGGGGGGGTTGGGCGAAAAACTGTTTTTT.

This clonotype was found many times. This chain links TRBV29-1 with TRBJ2-5; D is possibly TRBD1 or TRBD2 (5 bases each). This CDR3 is built from 11 residues. Germline V CDR1 and CDR2: SQVTM, ANQGSEA. V was clipped by 4 bases and J by 5 bases, with 8 bases between them. CDR3 in DNA: TGCAGCGTTGCTGAGGGGGAGACCCAGTACTTC. Encoded protein: CSVAEGETQYF.

The chain employs TRBV29-1 and TRBJ2-2; D unclear. Germline V CDR1 and CDR2: SQVTM, ANQGSEA. The V end lost 5 bases, the J end lost 2 bases, and 9 bases lay between the germline ends. CDR3 length: 13 residues. The chain's CDR3 is CSVFRENTGELFF. In DNA form, the CDR3 reads TGCAGCGTTTTTAGGGAAAACACCGGGGAGCTGTTTTTT.

V is TRBV25-1 and J is TRBJ2-7; no reliable D call. The germline CDR1 and CDR2 sequences are MGHDK and SYGVNS. This CDR3 spans 14 amino acids. Trimming removed 0 bases from V and 7 bases from J, with 13 bases in between. The CDR3 DNA reads TGTGCCAGCAGTGAATACGCACCGATGGGGGAGCAGTACTTC. Its protein product is CASSEYAPMGEQYF.

The genes are TRBV7-2 and TRBJ2-1; 7 bases agree with TRBD2. The CDR3 is 17 residues long. V lost 1 base and J lost 4; bases outside the gene matches: 10. The V gene's germline CDR1 is SGHTA and CDR2 FQGNSA. The CDR3 spells CASSLGPPSGPYNEQFF. CDR3 bases: TGTGCCAGCAGCTTAGGGCCCCCTAGCGGTCCATACAATGAGCAGTTCTTC.

The V gene is TRBV5-6, the J gene TRBJ2-1; D assignment may be TRBD1 or TRBD2 (5 bases each). From germline, CDR1 is SGHDT and CDR2 YYEEEE. The CDR3 has 13 residues. Trimming shortened V by 0 bases and J by 9 bases, and 10 bases separated the two germline ends. The CDR3 DNA follows: TGTGCCAGCAGCTTGGTGGCGAGGGGTGAGCAGTTCTTC. Protein product: CASSLVARGEQFF.

This clonotype was picked up a small number of times. The chain has TRBV12-3 or TRBV12-4 and TRBJ1-2; D uncertain. The CDR3 runs to 14 residues. The V gene lost 2 bases and the J gene lost 8 bases, with 15 bases spanning the gap. The CDR3 reads CASSLSLDAGGYTF. The DNA for the CDR3 is TGTGCCAGCAGTTTATCTCTAGACGCGGGAGGCTACACCTTC.

Ten or more counts support this clonotype. The gene calls are TRBV6-6 and TRBJ2-7, with a weak D call TRBD2 (6 bases). This CDR3 region has 12 residues. Germline assignment: CDR1 MNHNY and CDR2 SVGAGI (reference sequence). Between the trimmed V and J ends, which lost 0 bases and 6 bases, there was a span of 6 bases. In nucleotides, the CDR3 is TGTGCCAGCAGTTACTCGGGGGGCGAGCAGTACGTC. Translated: CASSYSGGEQYV.

The table lists this clonotype with a few counts. The CDR3 DNA reads as TGTGCCAGCAGCTTAGTCGGGGGTCACCAAGAGACCCAGTACTTC. Encoded protein: CASSLVGGHQETQYF. This chain connects TRBV7-9 to TRBJ2-5; D is perhaps TRBD2 (6 bases). V dropped 1 base and J dropped 0 bases, with 9 bases sitting between them. Germline V gene lookup returns CDR1 SEHNR and CDR2 FQNEAQ (reference sequence). CDR3 length: 15 amino acids.

This clonotype was recorded many times. The V call is TRBV5-1, the J call TRBJ1-1, with 7 bases lining up with TRBD1. The CDR3 has 15 amino acids. V trimming: 4 bases; J trimming: 4 bases; junction bases outside the gene matches: 10. Looked up from germline, CDR1 is SGHRS and CDR2 is YFSETQ. The CDR3 region has the DNA TGCGCCAGCAGCAACACTCCAGGGGGGGGCACTGAAGCTTTCTTT. Translating gives CASSNTPGGGTEAFF.

The chain couples TRBV24-1 to TRBJ1-1; D is unclear. The CDR3 spans 13 residues. Germline V CDR1 and CDR2: KGHDR, SFDVKD. Trimming took off 7 bases at V and 5 bases at J, with 13 bases between the two ends. The CDR3 bases are TGTGCCACCAGGCCCGACCAAGGGACTGAAGCTTTCTTT. This translates into CATRPDQGTEAFF.

This clonotype turned up a few times. V and J are TRBV7-9 and TRBJ2-1, with TRBD2 identical over 9 bases. J gave up 5 bases and V 4 bases, and 18 bases lay outside the gene matches. The CDR3 covers 19 residues. Germline loops: CDR1 SEHNR, CDR2 FQNEAQ (reference sequence). The CDR3 DNA reads as TGTGCCAGCAGCTCCCCGAGGCGAGCGGGAGGTAGTCGGCACAATGAGCAGTTCTTC. Amino acid sequence: CASSSPRRAGGSRHNEQFF.

This clonotype was seen at least ten times. The chain couples TRBV20-1 to TRBJ2-1; possible D gene TRBD2, 5 bases. Germline lookup yields CDR1 DFQATT and CDR2 SNEGSKA (reference sequence). V dropped 5 bases and J dropped 8 bases, with 16 bases sitting between them. CDR3 length equals 13 residues. The CDR3 reads CSAYAPSPHEQFF. The CDR3 DNA reads as TGCAGTGCTTACGCTCCTAGCCCTCATGAGCAGTTCTTC.